Following are 27 T cell receptor beta chains from one sample sequenced in a study of blood T cell repertoires in COVID-19. Clones were read by immunoSEQ multiplex PCR, and TCRdb kept only the in-frame ones, dropping some. This sample carries roughly 79,000 clones, around 90% of them seen once, and the ten largest clones take roughly 5.3%. The sample was peripheral blood. Every receptor here comes from a woman over 75 with active or convalescent COVID-19.

This clone was seen a single time. The chain links TRBV19 to TRBJ2-6; possible D gene TRBD1, 5 bases. The length of the CDR3 is 16 residues. With 4 bases removed from V and 0 bases from J, the gap between germline ends came to 10 bases. CDR1 and CDR2 (germline): LNHDA, SQIVND (reference sequence). In DNA form, the CDR3 reads TGTGCCAGTAGTACCAGACAGAACTCTGGGGCCAACGTCCTGACTTTC. It specifies CASSTRQNSGANVLTF.

This clone was detected a few times. Its ends do not fully match the called genes, so a read error is possible. This chain links TRBV6-5 with TRBJ1-1; D call uncertain. CDR3 size: 14 residues. In germline, CDR1 is MNHEY, CDR2 SVGAGI. CDR3 in amino acids: CASTYSGRSTEAFF. The DNA of the CDR3 is TGTGCCAGCACTTACTCGGGGAGGTCCACTGAAGCTTTCTTT.

The chain employs TRBV21-1 and TRBJ2-3; the D call TRBD1 from the table was never checked on the DNA. TRBV21-1 corresponds to a pseudogene. The CDR3 is 17 residues long. CDR3 coding DNA: TGTGCCAGCAGAACAACCACCGGGACAGGGGGCCCAGATACGCAGTATTTT. Protein sequence: CASRTTTGTGGPDTQYF.

The chain is built from TRBV6-2 or TRBV6-3 and TRBJ2-7, with D perhaps matching TRBD1 (6 bases). Between the trimmed V and J ends, which lost 6 bases and 3 bases, there was a span of 9 bases. The CDR3 is 12 residues long. Germline CDR1 and CDR2: MNHEY and SVGEGT. The CDR3 protein is CASSQQGYEQYF. CDR3 DNA sequence: TGTGCCAGCAGCCAACAGGGCTACGAGCAGTACTTC.

The V call is TRBV6-5, the J call TRBJ2-6; unclear D gene. This CDR3 is 14 amino acids long. The germline V gene has CDR1 MNHEY and CDR2 SVGAGI. Trimming took 6 bases from V and 0 from J, leaving 6 bases between them. The chain's CDR3 is CASSASSGANVLTF. The DNA of the CDR3 is TGTGCCAGCAGCGCGAGCTCTGGGGCCAACGTCCTGACTTTC.

J is TRBJ1-3 and V is TRBV10-3; no reliable D call. V lost 3 bases and J lost 3, with 9 bases in between. The germline V gene encodes CDR1 ENHRY and CDR2 SYGVKD. This CDR3 region has 14 residues. CDR3 loop: CAISDLGDGNTIYF. Here the CDR3 DNA reads TGTGCCATCAGTGATTTGGGAGATGGAAACACCATATATTTT.

This sequence joins TRBV28 and TRBJ1-4; perhaps TRBD1 as D (5 bases). Germline V gene sequence: CDR1 MDHEN, CDR2 SYDVKM. This CDR3 has 14 amino acids. V lost 7 bases, J lost 1 base, and 10 bases lay in between. CDR3 in DNA: TGTGCCAGCACCCCGGGGGGAACTAATGAAAAACTGTTTTTT. This sequence encodes CASTPGGTNEKLFF.

The chain links TRBV15 to TRBJ1-1; TRBD1 is a possible D gene (6 bases). The V gene lost 5 bases and the J gene lost 4 bases, with 11 bases spanning the gap. There are 13 residues in the CDR3. CDR1 is LNHNV, CDR2 YYDKDF, per germline (reference sequence). CDR3 sequence reads: CATSDRYTTEAFF. DNA for the CDR3: TGTGCCACCAGCGACAGGTATACCACTGAAGCTTTCTTT.

This clone was counted once. The rearrangement links TRBV19 to TRBJ2-2; 9 nucleotides match TRBD1. CDR3 length: 14 residues. V lost 9 bases and J lost 7; bases outside the gene matches: 9. Looked up from germline, CDR1 is LNHDA and CDR2 is SQIVND (reference sequence). CDR3 bases: TGTGCCAGCCGGGACAGGGATTGGATCGGGGAGCTGTTTTTT. As protein: CASRDRDWIGELFF.

The gene calls are TRBV28 and TRBJ2-6; TRBD2 aligns across 9 bases. Germline lookup yields CDR1 MDHEN and CDR2 SYDVKM. CDR3 length: 15 amino acids. V shed 7 bases, J shed 4 bases, and the junction held 5 bases outside the gene matches. The CDR3: CASTKSGRGANVLTF. The CDR3 DNA is TGTGCCAGCACCAAAAGCGGGAGGGGGGCCAACGTCCTGACTTTC.

The rearrangement links TRBV6-5 to TRBJ2-3, with 10 bases matching TRBD2. The CDR3 has 15 residues. Trimming at V came to 6 bases and at J to 4 bases, leaving 7 bases not matched to a gene. Germline V gives CDR1 MNHEY, CDR2 SVGAGI. The CDR3 DNA sequence: TGTGCCAGCAGCTCTAGCGGGAGTTGGCCAGATACGCAGTATTTT. Its protein product is CASSSSGSWPDTQYF.

This sequence joins TRBV25-1 and TRBJ1-2, with a possible D match to TRBD1 (5 bases). The germline V gene encodes CDR1 MGHDK and CDR2 SYGVNS. CDR3 length: 14 residues. V was clipped by 5 bases and J by 5 bases, with 15 bases between them. CDR3 DNA: TGTGCCAGCAGTCTGGCAGGGAAGGAGTATGGCTACACCTTC. Translating it yields CASSLAGKEYGYTF.

The rearrangement joins TRBV28 to TRBJ2-1, with 13 bases lining up with TRBD2. CDR3 length: 13 amino acids. CDR1 MDHEN and CDR2 SYDVKM come from the germline V gene. V shed 11 bases, J shed 7 bases, and the junction held 5 bases outside the gene matches. The CDR3 DNA reads as TGTGCCGCCGGGACTAGCGGGATAAATGAGCAGTTCTTC. The encoded protein is CAAGTSGINEQFF.

The rearrangement joins TRBV2 to TRBJ2-1; 9 nucleotides agree with TRBD2. The CDR3 contains 15 residues. CDR1 and CDR2 from the germline V gene are SNHLY and FYNNEI. The junction had 11 bases not matched to a gene; V was cut back by 6 bases and J by 8 bases. The CDR3 sequence is CASSAQGLARHEQFF. The CDR3, as DNA: TGTGCCAGCAGCGCCCAGGGACTAGCCCGTCATGAGCAGTTCTTC.

The CDR3 nucleotides are TGCGCCAGCAGCAGGGGGCTAGGTGAAAAACTGTTTTTT. Amino acids: CASSRGLGEKLFF. This rearrangement joins TRBV5-1 to TRBJ1-4, with 7 bases aligning to TRBD1. CDR3 length equals 13 residues. Germline assignment: CDR1 SGHRS and CDR2 YFSETQ. The V gene end was trimmed by 4 bases and the J gene end by 7 bases; junction bases not matched to a gene: 4.

The chain combines TRBV5-1 with TRBJ2-1, with 8 nucleotides matching TRBD2. The germline CDR1 and CDR2 sequences are SGHRS and YFSETQ. V shed 0 bases, J shed 6 bases, and the junction held 8 bases outside the gene matches. The length of the CDR3 is 16 residues. The DNA for the CDR3 is TGCGCCAGCAGCTTGGTACTAGCGGCGATGCTCAATGAGCAGTTCTTC. Translating it yields CASSLVLAAMLNEQFF.

The chain uses TRBV19 and TRBJ1-1; the match to TRBD1 covers 8 bases. Germline values: CDR1 LNHDA, CDR2 SQIVND (reference sequence). V was pared by 2 bases and J by 2 bases, with 10 bases of the junction left unmatched. This CDR3 spans 17 amino acids. CDR3 residues: CASSIMPRQGRNTEAFF. The DNA of the CDR3 is TGTGCCAGTAGTATAATGCCCAGACAGGGGCGAAACACTGAAGCTTTCTTT.

The chain carries TRBV27 and TRBJ1-2, with 10 bases matching TRBD1. This CDR3 is 13 amino acids long. Per germline, CDR1 MNHEY and CDR2 SMNVEV (reference sequence). Losses at the gene ends were 8 bases for V and 4 bases for J; bases not matched to a gene: 4. CDR3 in DNA: TGTGCCAGCCGACAGGGGGCAGGCTATGGCTACACCTTC. Translated: CASRQGAGYGYTF.

In DNA, the CDR3 is TGTGCCAGCAGGCAAGGACAGGGAGCCTACGAGCAGTACTTC. Amino acid sequence: CASRQGQGAYEQYF. The gene calls are TRBV28 and TRBJ2-7; TRBD1 matches 8 bases. The trim removed 6 bases at V and 2 bases at J, leaving 6 bases unmatched. In germline, CDR1 is MDHEN, CDR2 SYDVKM. There are 14 residues in the CDR3. The full variable domain, its missing parts supplied by reference TRBV28 and TRBJ2-7, is DVKVTQSSRYLVKRTGEKVFLECVQDMDHENMFWYRQDPGLGLRLIYFSYDVKMKEKGDIPEGYSVSREKKERFSLILESASTNQTSMYLCASRQGQGAYEQYFGPGTRLTVT.

V usage is TRBV2 and J usage is TRBJ1-1, with a possible D match to TRBD1 (5 bases). The length of the CDR3 is 13 residues. Germline CDR1 and CDR2: SNHLY and FYNNEI. The CDR3 spells CASHQGMNTEAFF. In DNA, the CDR3 is TGTGCAAGCCATCAGGGTATGAACACTGAAGCTTTCTTT.

This rearrangement joins TRBV5-1 to TRBJ2-7, with 7 bases lining up with TRBD2. The CDR3 has 15 residues. The J segment lost 2 bases and the V segment lost 3 bases, leaving 8 bases of the junction unmatched. From germline, CDR1 is SGHRS and CDR2 YFSETQ. The CDR3 region has the DNA TGCGCCAGCAGCTGGGGGACTACTGGTACCTACGAGCAGTACTTC. Residues: CASSWGTTGTYEQYF.

The chain combines TRBV7-9 with TRBJ2-1; D not certain. The V and J ends lost 5 bases and 6 bases respectively, with 11 bases between them. CDR3 length equals 13 residues. Germline-derived CDR1 and CDR2 are SEHNR and FQNEAQ (reference sequence). The CDR3 reads CASSEMGLNEQFF. DNA for the CDR3: TGTGCCAGCAGCGAAATGGGCCTCAATGAGCAGTTCTTC.

This rearrangement joins TRBV7-2 to TRBJ2-5, with a tentative D call TRBD2 (5 bases). The CDR3 length is 15 residues. V was cut by 5 bases and J by 0 bases, with 13 bases left in between. CDR1 is SGHTA and CDR2 is FQGNSA in the germline V gene. The CDR3 nucleotides read TGTGCCAGCAGCGTCGCCACTAGAGACCAAGAGACCCAGTACTTC. This codes for CASSVATRDQETQYF.

The chain recombines TRBV7-2 with TRBJ1-4; 7 bases agree with TRBD1. The CDR3 length is 14 residues. J was trimmed by 8 bases and V by 1 base; bases with no gene match: 4. Germline loops: CDR1 SGHTA, CDR2 FQGNSA. CDR3 in DNA: TGTGCCAGCAGCTTAGACAGGGGATGGGAAAAACTGTTTTTT. Its protein is CASSLDRGWEKLFF.

V usage is TRBV27 and J usage is TRBJ2-7; the match to TRBD2 covers 8 bases. This CDR3 is 18 amino acids long. Germline V gene lookup returns CDR1 MNHEY and CDR2 SMNVEV (reference sequence). With V trimmed by 0 bases and J by 3 bases, 13 bases remained unmatched. In DNA, the CDR3 is TGTGCCAGCAGTTTATCGCCCCCTTTTGCGGGAGGCAACTACGAGCAGTACTTC. This gives the protein CASSLSPPFAGGNYEQYF.

This chain links TRBV15 with TRBJ1-5, with 8 positions matching TRBD1. The CDR3 covers 15 residues. The J segment lost 3 bases and the V segment lost 2 bases, leaving 3 bases of the junction unmatched. CDR1 and CDR2 (germline): LNHNV, YYDKDF (reference sequence). The CDR3 reads CATSRRTGNNQPQHF. The DNA for the CDR3 is TGTGCCACCAGCAGAAGGACAGGGAACAATCAGCCCCAGCATTTT.

The rearrangement joins TRBV6-5 to TRBJ1-2; D gene unclear. This CDR3 comprises 15 residues. The V end was cut by 7 bases, the J end by 5 bases, with 20 bases between. Germline V lookup: CDR1 MNHEY, CDR2 SVGAGI. The CDR3 bases are TGTGCCAGCACCGCTGACCGCCGGCCGGGTTATGGCTACACCTTC. This encodes CASTADRRPGYGYTF.